This T cell receptor beta chain is from a study of blood T cell repertoires in COVID-19. CDR3 length: 17 residues. V dropped 5 bases and J dropped 1 base, with 21 bases sitting between them. Germline CDR1 is SGHAT and CDR2 is FQNNGV. Per the original data handling: Amplification with reference gene primers provided the estimates of nucleated cell counts. Sequenced by immunoSEQ multiplex PCR; TCRdb stores in-frame clones only, minus some. V and J calls and clone size are copied from that table; D and trimming were computed from the DNA. The top ten hold 4% to 5% of the sample, which has roughly 120,000 clones, roughly 87% seen once.

The sample was peripheral blood. The V and J genes are TRBV11-2 and TRBJ2-7; a possible D gene is TRBD1 (6 bases). This receptor was obtained from a human donor in a cohort sampled during active COVID-19. CDR3 bases: TGTGCCAGCAGCCTCACCTTCGGTGGGGGCTCATCCTACGAGCAGTACTTC. Translating gives CASSLTFGGGSSYEQYF. The full variable domain, in which reference TRBV11-2 and TRBJ2-7 provide the parts outside the CDR3, is EAGVAQSPRYKIIEKRQSVAFWCNPISGHATLYWYQQILGQGPKLLIQFQNNGVVDDSQLPKDRFSAERLKGVDSTLKIQPAKLEDSAVYLCASSLTFGGGSSYEQYFGPGTRLTVT.